The 28 T cell receptor beta chains below come from one sample, sequenced in a study of blood T cell repertoires in COVID-19. Here immunoSEQ multiplex PCR was the method, and the copy in TCRdb shows in-frame clones only, minus some. The repertoire holds about 220,000 clones, with 88% as singletons. The sequencing input was PBMCs or T cells enriched from blood (not recorded which). The receptors originated from a young woman who had recovered from COVID-19.

The chain employs TRBV18 and TRBJ2-3; TRBD2 agrees at 7 bases. Unmatched junction bases numbered 11, after V lost 5 bases and J lost 0 bases. CDR3 length: 17 residues. Germline V lookup: CDR1 KGHSH, CDR2 LQKENI. The CDR3 nucleotides read TGTGCCAGCTCATCCCGGACGACGCGGGGGAGCACAGATACGCAGTATTTT. This gives the protein CASSSRTTRGSTDTQYF.

This clone was picked up one time. The CDR3 DNA reads as TGCGCCAGCAGTGTCGCCGGGACAGGGGTCACTGAAGCTTTCTTT. This encodes CASSVAGTGVTEAFF. The chain combines TRBV10-2 with TRBJ1-1; 10 bases agree with TRBD1. CDR1 is WSHSY and CDR2 is SAAADI in the germline V gene. The CDR3 sequence is 15 residues long. V was clipped by 4 bases and J by 4 bases; unmatched bases: 6.

The chain links TRBV3-1 (or the pseudogene TRBV3-2) to TRBJ2-1; the D gene is possibly TRBD2 (6 bases). CDR3 size: 14 residues. Trimming cost V 4 bases and J 6 bases, with 13 bases left between them. The V gene's germline CDR1 is LGHDT and CDR2 YNNKEL (reference sequence). As DNA, the CDR3 is TGTGCCAGCAGCCGGAAAGGGACTCTCAATGAGCAGTTCTTC. It encodes CASSRKGTLNEQFF.

Comments on this clone: The same CDR3 also results from other DNA sequences found in this sample. This chain connects TRBV19 to TRBJ1-1; D is ambiguous. Germline CDR1 and CDR2: LNHDA and SQIVND (reference sequence). V gave up 1 base and J gave up 2 bases, with 8 bases separating them. The CDR3 sequence is 14 residues long. CDR3 nucleotide sequence: TGTGCCAGTAGTATAGGGAGAGGAAACACTGAAGCTTTCTTT. Residues: CASSIGRGNTEAFF.

The chain couples TRBV6-2 or TRBV6-3 to TRBJ2-7; TRBD1 might be the D (8 bases). The CDR3 is 15 amino acids. Trimming took 5 bases from V and 12 from J, leaving 26 bases between them. CDR1 is MNHEY, CDR2 SVGEGT, per germline. CDR3 sequence: CASSRADRGLLFWYF. The CDR3 DNA is TGTGCCAGCAGTCGCGCTGACAGGGGACTACTGTTTTGGTACTTC.

This chain links TRBV7-8 with TRBJ2-5, with a weak D call TRBD1 (6 bases). Germline CDR1 reads SGHVS; CDR2 reads FQNEAQ. The germline V and J ends were trimmed by 4 bases and 3 bases, with 15 bases remaining between them. The CDR3 runs 15 residues. DNA of the CDR3: TGTGCCAGCAGCTCTCACCGGGACAAAAAAGAGACCCAGTACTTC. Protein product: CASSSHRDKKETQYF.

Here the CDR3 DNA reads TGTGCCAGCAGCAGTACTAGCGGGGGGAATGAGCAGTTCTTC. This translates into CASSSTSGGNEQFF. The chain employs TRBV9 and TRBJ2-1; 12 bases line up with TRBD2. The V gene end was trimmed by 4 bases and the J gene end by 7 bases; junction bases not matched to a gene: 3. Germline CDR1 is SGDLS and CDR2 is YYNGEE. This CDR3 has 14 amino acids.

The V and J genes are TRBV11-3 and TRBJ1-1; a possible D gene is TRBD1 (5 bases). V dropped 5 bases and J dropped 3 bases, with 13 bases sitting between them. Germline V CDR1 and CDR2: SGHNT, YENEEA. The CDR3 sequence is 14 residues long. The CDR3 here is CASSAQGRDTEAFF. The CDR3 nucleotides read TGTGCCAGCAGCGCCCAGGGTCGGGACACTGAAGCTTTCTTT.

This clone was counted once. The gene calls are TRBV7-9 and TRBJ1-1, with D possibly matching TRBD1 (5 bases). This CDR3 is built from 15 residues. Trimming removed 0 bases from V and 1 base from J, with 9 bases in between. The germline V gene has CDR1 SEHNR and CDR2 FQNEAQ (reference sequence). CDR3 DNA sequence: TGTGCCAGCAGCTTAGCGTTACAGGAGAACACTGAAGCTTTCTTT. Protein sequence: CASSLALQENTEAFF.

This chain uses TRBV15 with TRBJ1-2, with D unresolved. The CDR3 extends over 16 amino acids. V gave up 0 bases and J gave up 4 bases, with 15 bases separating them. The germline V gene encodes CDR1 LNHNV and CDR2 YYDKDF (reference sequence). CDR3 amino acids: CATSRDRLNRIYGYTF. CDR3 DNA: TGTGCCACCAGCAGAGATCGTCTAAACCGAATCTATGGCTACACCTTC.

The J gene is TRBJ2-5, the V gene TRBV15, with TRBD2 identical over 14 bases. The CDR3 totals 17 residues. Trimming at V came to 1 base and at J to 5 bases, leaving 6 bases not matched to a gene. Per the germline V gene, CDR1 is LNHNV and CDR2 is YYDKDF (reference sequence). The CDR3 nucleotides are TGTGCCACCAGCAGAGCCGGGACTAGCGGGGGTCTGGAGACCCAGTACTTC. Protein: CATSRAGTSGGLETQYF.

The CDR3 sequence is CASSPRGRGGPSYEQYF. The CDR3 DNA is TGTGCCAGCTCACCACGAGGACGGGGGGGCCCCTCCTACGAGCAGTACTTC. The chain has TRBV18 and TRBJ2-7, with 8 bases that match TRBD2. V dropped 1 base and J dropped 0; count of bases not matched to a gene: 8. The CDR3 length is 17 residues. Germline assignment: CDR1 KGHSH and CDR2 LQKENI.

The chain is built from TRBV10-3 and TRBJ1-4, with D hard to call. V was pared by 0 bases and J by 7 bases, with 15 bases between. CDR3 length: 16 amino acids. Germline CDR1 reads ENHRY; CDR2 reads SYGVKD. The chain's CDR3 is CAISESSGSGGEKLFF. The CDR3 region has the DNA TGTGCCATCAGTGAGTCATCGGGATCAGGTGGTGAAAAACTGTTTTTT.

A single count supports this clone. The V and J genes are TRBV2 and TRBJ1-2; 7 bases match TRBD1. The CDR3 consists of 15 residues. Trimming cost V 3 bases and J 4 bases; bases outside gene matches: 8. Germline V gene lookup returns CDR1 SNHLY and CDR2 FYNNEI. DNA of the CDR3: TGTGCCAGCAGTGATACGGGACAGTCCGGCTATGGCTACACCTTC. Translated, it gives CASSDTGQSGYGYTF. The full variable domain, with the rest looked up from reference TRBV2 and TRBJ1-2, is EPEVTQTPSHQVTQMGQEVILRCVPISNHLYFYWYRQILGQKVEFLVSFYNNEISEKSEIFDDQFSVERPDGSNFTLKIRSTKLEDSAMYFCASSDTGQSGYGYTFGSGTRLTVV.

The V and J genes are TRBV11-3 and TRBJ2-2, with 11 nucleotides matching TRBD1. CDR3 size: 15 residues. Per germline, CDR1 SGHNT and CDR2 YENEEA. Unmatched junction bases numbered 5, after V lost 5 bases and J lost 6 bases. DNA of the CDR3: TGTGCCAGCAGCCGGGGACAGGGGGAGGCCGGGGAGCTGTTTTTT. Translated: CASSRGQGEAGELFF.

The V gene is TRBV6-5, the J gene TRBJ2-3; D is perhaps TRBD2 (7 bases). V was shortened by 6 bases and J by 6 bases, with 16 bases between the two germline ends. Germline CDR1 is MNHEY and CDR2 is SVGAGI. The CDR3 sequence is 14 residues long. CDR3 DNA sequence: TGTGCCAGCAGGGAGGGCGGGGGCGCTGATACGCAGTATTTT. It codes for CASREGGGADTQYF.

This clone was seen only a few times. V is TRBV20-1 and J is TRBJ1-2; D gene ambiguous. V was clipped by 5 bases and J by 1 base, with 5 bases between them. Germline V gene sequence: CDR1 DFQATT, CDR2 SNEGSKA (reference sequence). The CDR3 is 11 residues long. In DNA form, the CDR3 reads TGCAGTGCTGACAATAACTATGGCTACACCTTC. Translated: CSADNNYGYTF.

The sample holds one count of this clone. J is TRBJ2-7 and V is TRBV11-2, with TRBD1 matching over 9 bases. Germline CDR1 and CDR2: SGHAT and FQNNGV. The CDR3 spans 16 residues. With 2 bases clipped from V and 4 bases from J, the junction kept 9 bases outside the gene matches. The CDR3: CASSLLDDRGVYEQYF. Here the CDR3 DNA reads TGTGCCAGCAGCTTACTGGACGACAGGGGGGTTTACGAGCAGTACTTC.

The chain uses TRBV4-1 and TRBJ1-1; TRBD1 is a possible D gene (6 bases). CDR1 and CDR2 (germline): MGHRA, YSYEKL. The ends were cut back, 3 bases at V and 4 bases at J, with 24 bases in the middle. The CDR3 has 18 amino acids. The CDR3 nucleotides are TGCGCCAGCAGCCACCATACCGGGACACTTAAGGGGGTCACTGAAGCTTTCTTT. Translation gives CASSHHTGTLKGVTEAFF.

This clone was seen a handful of times. The chain joins TRBV4-1 to TRBJ1-2, with 8 bases that match TRBD1. V shed 2 bases and J 5 bases; nucleotides not matched to a gene: 4. CDR1 and CDR2 (germline): MGHRA, YSYEKL. The CDR3 is 14 residues long. CDR3 nucleotide sequence: TGCGCCAGCAGCCAAAACAGGGGGTTATATGGCTACACCTTC. Encoded protein: CASSQNRGLYGYTF.

The chain carries TRBV4-1 and TRBJ2-3; 8 positions agree with TRBD2. This CDR3 is 18 amino acids long. The germline gives CDR1 MGHRA, CDR2 YSYEKL. With V trimmed by 0 bases and J by 5 bases, 13 bases remained unmatched. The CDR3 loop is CASSQDQSRGGWGDTQYF. The CDR3 coding sequence is TGCGCCAGCAGCCAAGATCAGTCTCGGGGGGGCTGGGGAGATACGCAGTATTTT.

This chain connects TRBV7-8 to TRBJ1-4, with D possibly being TRBD1 (5 bases). CDR1 and CDR2 from the germline V gene are SGHVS and FQNEAQ. CDR3 length: 16 amino acids. Between the trimmed V and J ends, which lost 3 bases and 8 bases, there was a span of 19 bases. CDR3 amino acids: CASSFSGRASGEKLFF. In nucleotides, the CDR3 is TGTGCCAGCAGCTTCTCAGGGAGGGCTAGTGGGGAAAAACTGTTTTTT.

This sequence joins TRBV4-3 and TRBJ1-1; TRBD1 is a possible D gene (5 bases). V was trimmed by 1 base and J by 4 bases, leaving 22 bases between them. CDR1 LGHNA and CDR2 YSLEER come from the germline V gene. The CDR3 runs 18 residues. The CDR3 loop is CASSQARSSGPGGTEAFF. The CDR3 DNA sequence: TGCGCCAGCAGCCAAGCGCGATCTTCTGGGCCGGGGGGCACTGAAGCTTTCTTT.

The DNA for the CDR3 is TGCGCCACCAGGGCTTGGACAGGGCGGTTGAAAGAGACCCAGTACTTC. Translating gives CATRAWTGRLKETQYF. This chain joins TRBV5-1 and TRBJ2-5; 8 bases align to TRBD1. The CDR3 spans 16 residues. The trim removed 9 bases at V and 3 bases at J, leaving 16 bases unmatched. Germline V gives CDR1 SGHRS, CDR2 YFSETQ. The full variable domain, rest sourced from reference TRBV5-1 and TRBJ2-5, is KAGVTQTPRYLIKTRGQQVTLSCSPISGHRSVSWYQQTPGQGLQFLFEYFSETQRNKGNFPGRFSGRQFSNSRSEMNVSTLELGDSALYLCATRAWTGRLKETQYFGPGTRLLVL.

J is TRBJ2-3 and V is TRBV11-3, with D tentatively TRBD1 (6 bases). The CDR3 is 14 residues long. V was pared by 4 bases and J by 7 bases, with 15 bases between. Looked up from germline, CDR1 is SGHNT and CDR2 is YENEEA. As DNA, the CDR3 is TGTGCCAGCAGCTCGGGACAAGACATAAATACGCAGTATTTT. It is translated as CASSSGQDINTQYF. The complete variable domain, with remaining parts taken from reference TRBV11-3 and TRBJ2-3, reads EAGVVQSPRYKIIEKKQPVAFWCNPISGHNTLYWYLQNLGQGPELLIRYENEEAVDDSQLPKDRFSAERLKGVDSTLKIQPAELGDSAVYLCASSSGQDINTQYFGPGTRLTVL.

The chain recombines TRBV27 with TRBJ1-4; perhaps TRBD1 as D (6 bases). The CDR3 has 14 amino acids. The ends were cut back, 6 bases at V and 6 bases at J, with 14 bases in the middle. Germline CDR1 is MNHEY and CDR2 is SMNVEV (reference sequence). Written as DNA, the CDR3 is TGTGCCAGCAGACAGGGACCGAAACATGAAAAACTGTTTTTT. This codes for CASRQGPKHEKLFF.

The chain uses TRBV19 and TRBJ1-1; 8 positions match TRBD1. Germline V gene data show CDR1 as LNHDA and CDR2 as SQIVND (reference sequence). V lost 10 bases to trimming and J lost 1 base; unmatched junction nucleotides: 5. The CDR3 is made up of 13 amino acids. The CDR3 DNA follows: TGTGCCACACAGGACAGGGAGAACACTGAAGCTTTCTTT. Residues: CATQDRENTEAFF.

The DNA of the CDR3 is TGCGCCAGCAGCCGGCAAACCGGGACAGGATACACCGGGGAGCTGTTTTTT. Protein: CASSRQTGTGYTGELFF. J is TRBJ2-2 and V is TRBV4-3, with 8 bases matching TRBD1. Germline V gene data show CDR1 as LGHNA and CDR2 as YSLEER. The CDR3 spans 17 residues. V was pared by 4 bases and J by 3 bases, with 10 bases of the junction left unmatched.